These T cell receptor beta chains were read from a single sample in a study of cytomegalovirus exposure and HLA in healthy donors. Sequenced by immunoSEQ multiplex PCR; TCRdb stores in-frame clones only, minus some. The table shows some 160,000 clones, with 77% occurring only once. The sample was PBMCs. All receptors derive from a woman under 40 in good health and CMV-seronegative. Each CDR3 is given with its conserved first and last residue. Each record gives: D gene, clone size, V gene, J gene, CDR3 DNA, CDR3 protein. D genes are given only for firm matches. Some rows mark clone size as missing; the rest say once, few, many or name a class of expanded clone.

TRBD1	-	TRBV6-1	TRBJ1-2	TGTGCCAGCAGTGAAACGGGACAGGGGATCTATGGCTACACCTTC	CASSETGQGIYGYTF
-	-	TRBV9	TRBJ2-7	TGTGCCAGCAGCGCAAGTCCGGACAGCCGCTACGAGCAGTACTTC	CASSASPDSRYEQYF
-	-	TRBV29-1	TRBJ2-7	TGCAGCGTCGAGAGTTATACAGGGACCTACGAGCAGTACTTC	CSVESYTGTYEQYF
TRBD2	-	TRBV7-2	TRBJ2-5	TGTGCCAGCAGCTTGACTAGCGGGAGGGAAGAGACCCAGTACTTC	CASSLTSGREETQYF
TRBD1	-	TRBV28	TRBJ1-2	TGTGCCAGCAGTGATGGGACAGGGCCTGGCTACACCTTC	CASSDGTGPGYTF
TRBD1	-	TRBV9	TRBJ1-2	TGTGCCAGCAGCCCGGGGGACAGGGCGACGAAGATGGACTATGGCTACACCTTC	CASSPGDRATKMDYGYTF
TRBD1	-	TRBV4-1	TRBJ1-1	TGCGCCAGCAGCCAAGGACAGGGGTATCCTGAAGCTTTCTTT	CASSQGQGYPEAFF
-	-	TRBV27	TRBJ1-1	TGTGCCAGCAGTTTAGAGCCGACACGTCTTCGTCCGAACACTGAAGCTTTCTTT	CASSLEPTRLRPNTEAFF
TRBD2	once	TRBV19	TRBJ2-1	TGTGCCAGTAGTATAACCGGGACTAACAATGAGCAGTTCTTC	CASSITGTNNEQFF
-	-	TRBV2	TRBJ1-5	TGTGCCAGCAGGCTACTGAGGGGGGGTCATCAGCCCCAGCATTTT	CASRLLRGGHQPQHF
TRBD2	once	TRBV27	TRBJ2-1	TGTGCCAGCAGTCTCCGGACTAGCGGGGGGCGGGGGAATGAGCAGTTCTTC	CASSLRTSGGRGNEQFF
-	-	TRBV5-6	TRBJ2-5	TGTGCCAGCAGCTGGGGGCATGGAGAGACCCAGTACTTC	CASSWGHGETQYF
TRBD1	-	TRBV15	TRBJ1-5	TGTGCCACCAGCAGAGCGCTAGGACAGGGCCGACATAGCAATCAGCCCCAGCATTTT	CATSRALGQGRHSNQPQHF
-	-	TRBV5-1	TRBJ2-3	TGCGCCAGCAGCTTGGCTAGACCCACAGATACGCAGTATTTT	CASSLARPTDTQYF
TRBD1	-	TRBV9	TRBJ2-5	TGTGCCAGCAGCGTAAATTTGGACAGGGGGCCGTTGGGGACCCAGTACTTC	CASSVNLDRGPLGTQYF
-	once	TRBV6-1	TRBJ2-7	TGTGCCAGCAGTGAAGCGGCTGTCAGATCAGGTTACGAGCAGTACTTC	CASSEAAVRSGYEQYF
-	few	TRBV7-2	TRBJ1-1	TGTGCCAGCAGCTTACGAGGGCCCGGGGACACTGAAGCTTTCTTT	CASSLRGPGDTEAFF
-	once	TRBV18	TRBJ1-4	TGTGCCAGCTCACAGAGGACTAATGAAAAACTGTTTTTT	CASSQRTNEKLFF
TRBD2	-	TRBV11-2	TRBJ2-1	TGTGCCAGCAGCTTAGGGGGGGGCTCCTACAATGAGCAGTTCTTC	CASSLGGGSYNEQFF
-	few	TRBV7-9	TRBJ1-2	TGTGCCAGCAGCCCGGGGAGGGGTACTAACTATGGCTACACCTTC	CASSPGRGTNYGYTF
-	-	TRBV27	TRBJ2-5	TGTGCCAGCAGTTCCCTATTAGCTTCCGTCGAGACCCAGTACTTC	CASSSLLASVETQYF
-	-	TRBV6-5	TRBJ2-7	TGTGCCAGCAGAGGGGGGGCCCACGAGCAGTACTTC	CASRGGAHEQYF
TRBD1	few	TRBV18	TRBJ1-1	TGTGCCAGCATAGGGGGCGCGGGAACTGAAGCTTTCTTT	CASIGGAGTEAFF
TRBD2	-	TRBV5-1	TRBJ2-5	TGCGCCAGCAGCTTGGACGTGGCGGGGGGGACCCAGTACTTC	CASSLDVAGGTQYF
TRBD2	-	TRBV5-4	TRBJ2-5	TGTGCCAGCAGCTTGATGGCTAGCGGGACCGCTGGGCAAGAGACCCAGTACTTC	CASSLMASGTAGQETQYF
TRBD2	-	TRBV7-8	TRBJ2-2	TGTGCCAGCAGCTCCCGAGCGGGGTACCCGACCGGGGAGCTGTTTTTT	CASSSRAGYPTGELFF
-	-	TRBV7-2	TRBJ2-1	TGTGCCAGCAGCTTACAGGGCGAGTTCAATGAGCAGTTCTTC	CASSLQGEFNEQFF
-	few	TRBV6-5	TRBJ1-2	TGTGCCAGCAGTCCCTTTCTGGGGGGCTATGGCTACACCTTC	CASSPFLGGYGYTF
TRBD1	once	TRBV5-4	TRBJ1-1	TGTGCCAGCAGCTTAGGTGGACAGGGGGGAACTGAAGCTTTCTTT	CASSLGGQGGTEAFF
-	-	TRBV7-2	TRBJ1-1	TGTGCCAGCACCTGGGGGGGGTTGAACACTGAAGCTTTCTTT	CASTWGGLNTEAFF
-	once	TRBV7-9	TRBJ1-4	TGTTCCAGCAGCTTAGCGCTTGTCACAAGAGGGAATGAAAAACTGTTTTTT	CSSSLALVTRGNEKLFF
-	-	TRBV6-6	TRBJ1-2	TGTGCCAGCAAGGCAGGGAACTATGGCTACCCCTTC	CASKAGNYGYPF
-	-	TRBV9	TRBJ2-3	TGTGCCAGCAGCGTATCCCCAACTAGCCGGGGCACAGATACGCAGTATTTT	CASSVSPTSRGTDTQYF
TRBD2	-	TRBV5-1	TRBJ2-7	TGCGCCAGCAGCGCGGGGACTAGCGCTTCCTACGAGCAGTACTTC	CASSAGTSASYEQYF
TRBD1	-	TRBV5-4	TRBJ1-2	TGTGCCAGCAGCTCCGGCGGAACTGACAGGGCTGGCTACACCTTC	CASSSGGTDRAGYTF
-	-	TRBV7-9	TRBJ1-2	TGTTCCAGCAGCCTAATTCGCGATCGTCGGCGGGGTGGCTACACCTTC	CSSSLIRDRRRGGYTF
-	-	TRBV19	TRBJ2-7	TGTGCCAGTAGTATTCTGGCGGTTGCCTCCTACGAGCAGTACTTC	CASSILAVASYEQYF
-	few	TRBV19	TRBJ2-1	TGTGCCAGTAGTATGACTGGTAGCTCCTACAATGAGCAGTTCTTC	CASSMTGSSYNEQFF
TRBD1	-	TRBV5-8	TRBJ2-6	TGTGCCAGGGACAGGGGAACGGAGGCCAACGTCCTGACTTTC	CARDRGTEANVLTF
-	few	TRBV28	TRBJ2-7	TGTGCCAGCAGTTTTAACTGGGAGCAGTACTTC	CASSFNWEQYF
-	-	TRBV9	TRBJ2-7	TGTGCCAGCAGCGTAGATTGGCGCGGTTTCTACGAGCAGTACTTC	CASSVDWRGFYEQYF
-	-	TRBV5-1	TRBJ2-3	TGCGCCAGCAGCTGGGGGGGCGCGGGTACAGATACGCAGTATTTT	CASSWGGAGTDTQYF
TRBD2	-	TRBV4-3	TRBJ2-7	TGCGCCAGCAGCCAAACCCCCCTCAAAGCGGGAGGGCCGAGGGAGCAGTACTTC	CASSQTPLKAGGPREQYF
-	-	TRBV29-1	TRBJ1-1	TGCAGCGTTATGCGGCCGCTGAACACTGAAGCTTTCTTT	CSVMRPLNTEAFF
-	-	TRBV28	TRBJ2-1	TGTGCCAGCAGTATCTCCGGGACTCCAGGCTCCTACAATGAGCAGTTCTTC	CASSISGTPGSYNEQFF